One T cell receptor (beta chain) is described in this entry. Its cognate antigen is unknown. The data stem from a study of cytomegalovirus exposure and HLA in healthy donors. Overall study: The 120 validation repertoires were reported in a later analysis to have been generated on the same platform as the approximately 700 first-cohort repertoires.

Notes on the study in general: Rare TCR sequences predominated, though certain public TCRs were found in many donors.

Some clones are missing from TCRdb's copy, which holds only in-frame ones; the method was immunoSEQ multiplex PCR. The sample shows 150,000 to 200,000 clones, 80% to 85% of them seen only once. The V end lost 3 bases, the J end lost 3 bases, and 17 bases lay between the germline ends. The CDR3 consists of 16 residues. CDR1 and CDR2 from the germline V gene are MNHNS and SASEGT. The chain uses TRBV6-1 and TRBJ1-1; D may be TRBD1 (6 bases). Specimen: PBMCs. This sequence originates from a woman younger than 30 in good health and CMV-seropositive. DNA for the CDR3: TGTGCCAGCAGTGACCCACAGGGAACTGTGGACACTGAAGCTTTCTTT. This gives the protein CASSDPQGTVDTEAFF.